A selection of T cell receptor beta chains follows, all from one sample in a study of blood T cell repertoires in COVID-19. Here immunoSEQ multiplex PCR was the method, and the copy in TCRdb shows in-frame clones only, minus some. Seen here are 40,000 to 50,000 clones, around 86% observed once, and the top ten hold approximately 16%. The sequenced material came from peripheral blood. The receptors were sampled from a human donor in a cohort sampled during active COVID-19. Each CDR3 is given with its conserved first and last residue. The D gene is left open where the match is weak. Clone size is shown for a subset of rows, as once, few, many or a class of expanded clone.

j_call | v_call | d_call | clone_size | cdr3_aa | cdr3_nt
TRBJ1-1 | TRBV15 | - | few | CATSAGGPSAFF | TGTGCCACCAGCGCCGGCGGCCCTTCGGCTTTCTTT
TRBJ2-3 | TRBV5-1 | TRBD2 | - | CASSPAASGGAWTDTQYF | TGCGCCAGCAGCCCGGCGGCTAGCGGGGGGGCGTGGACAGATACGCAGTATTTT
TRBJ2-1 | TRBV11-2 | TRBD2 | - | CASTFLTSGRAGEQFF | TGTGCCAGCACCTTCCTGACTAGCGGGAGGGCCGGTGAGCAGTTCTTC
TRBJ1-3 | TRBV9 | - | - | CASSARQPFSGNTIYF | TGTGCCAGCAGCGCCCGACAGCCTTTCTCTGGAAACACCATATATTTT
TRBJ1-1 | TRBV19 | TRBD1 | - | CASSGTGAEAFF | TGTGCCAGTAGTGGGACAGGGGCTGAAGCTTTCTTT
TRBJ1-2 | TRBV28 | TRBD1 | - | CASSFPGQEMDGYTF | TGTGCCAGCAGTTTCCCCGGACAGGAGATGGATGGCTACACCTTC
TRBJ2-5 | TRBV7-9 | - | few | CASRTGHERETQYF | TGTGCCAGCAGGACAGGTCACGAGAGGGAGACCCAGTACTTC
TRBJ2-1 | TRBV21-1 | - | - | CASTPTDVDTFYNEQFF | TGTGCCAGCACCCCAACCGACGTTGACACCTTCTACAATGAGCAGTTCTTC
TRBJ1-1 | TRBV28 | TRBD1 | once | CASSLGQGVVTEAFF | TGTGCCAGCAGCCTGGGACAGGGGGTGGTCACTGAAGCTTTCTTT
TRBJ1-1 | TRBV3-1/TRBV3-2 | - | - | CASSQESTVAEAFF | TGTGCCAGCAGCCAAGAATCGACAGTCGCTGAAGCTTTCTTT
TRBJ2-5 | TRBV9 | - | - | CASSVSPRLQETQYF | TGTGCCAGCAGCGTCTCGCCGAGACTTCAAGAGACCCAGTACTTC
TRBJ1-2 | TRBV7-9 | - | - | CASSPTGSKSGYTF | TGTGCCAGCAGCCCTACCGGGAGCAAGAGCGGCTACACCTTC
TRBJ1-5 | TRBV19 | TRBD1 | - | CASSSTGARQPQHF | TGTGCCAGTAGCTCGACAGGGGCCCGGCAGCCCCAGCATTTT
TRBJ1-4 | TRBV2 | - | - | CASKGRGLGEKLFF | TGTGCCAGCAAAGGTCGGGGATTGGGTGAAAAACTGTTTTTT
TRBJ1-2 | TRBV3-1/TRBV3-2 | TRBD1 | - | CASSQEEGRGTDYGYTF | TGTGCCAGCAGCCAAGAGGAGGGTCGAGGGACAGACTATGGCTACACCTTC
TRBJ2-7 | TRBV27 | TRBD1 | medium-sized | CATGTGGGYEQYF | TGTGCCACCGGGACAGGGGGCGGTTACGAGCAGTACTTC
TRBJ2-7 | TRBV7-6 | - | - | CASSLASGSQAYEQYF | TGTGCCAGCAGCTTAGCGTCGGGGTCTCAAGCCTACGAGCAGTACTTC
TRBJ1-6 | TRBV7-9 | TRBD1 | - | CASSRQGADTYNSPLHF | TGTGCCAGCAGCAGACAGGGGGCGGACACCTATAATTCACCCCTCCACTTT
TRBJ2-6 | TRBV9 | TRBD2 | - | CASSARLAGGSGANVLTF | TGTGCCAGCAGCGCGCGACTAGCGGGGGGATCTGGGGCCAACGTCCTGACTTTC
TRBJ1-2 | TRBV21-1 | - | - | CASSPLGTYYGYTF | TGTGCCAGCAGCCCACTTGGGACATACTATGGCTACACCTTC
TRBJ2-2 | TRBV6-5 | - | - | CASTAGTSNTGELFF | TGTGCCAGCACTGCCGGGACATCGAACACCGGGGAGCTGTTTTTT
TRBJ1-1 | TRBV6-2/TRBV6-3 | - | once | CASSPGSDSIPWDTEAFF | TGTGCCAGCAGTCCGGGTTCAGACTCCATTCCCTGGGACACTGAAGCTTTCTTT
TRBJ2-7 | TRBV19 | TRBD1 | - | CASSTPGQALNEQYF | TGTGCCAGTAGTACTCCGGGACAGGCTCTAAACGAGCAGTACTTC
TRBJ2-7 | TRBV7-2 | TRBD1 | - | CASSHLQGLGNEQYF | TGTGCCAGCAGCCACTTACAGGGGCTCGGAAACGAGCAGTACTTC
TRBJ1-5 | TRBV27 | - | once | CASRNPDTSVDQPQHF | TGTGCCAGCAGGAACCCGGACACCTCAGTTGATCAGCCCCAGCATTTT
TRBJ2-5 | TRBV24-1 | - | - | CATSDVSGVHETQYF | TGTGCCACCAGTGATGTGTCAGGGGTACATGAGACCCAGTACTTC
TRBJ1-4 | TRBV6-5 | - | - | CASRPAGIQEKLFF | TGTGCCAGCAGGCCGGCGGGGATCCAAGAAAAACTGTTTTTT
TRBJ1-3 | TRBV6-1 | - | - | CASSEWNRVGNTIYF | TGTGCCAGCAGTGAATGGAACAGGGTTGGAAACACCATATATTTT
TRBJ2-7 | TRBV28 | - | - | CASSPSGYSYEQYF | TGTGCCAGCAGTCCCTCAGGGTACTCCTACGAGCAGTACTTC
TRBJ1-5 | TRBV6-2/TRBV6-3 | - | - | CASSYGGSQPQHF | TGTGCCAGCAGTTACGGGGGCTCTCAGCCCCAGCATTTT
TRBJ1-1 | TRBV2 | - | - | CASSEGGDNALGTEAFF | TGTGCCAGCAGTGAGGGTGGGGACAACGCTCTTGGGACTGAAGCTTTCTTT
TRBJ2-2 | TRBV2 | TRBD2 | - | CASKAYLGLGDTGELFF | TGTGCCAGCAAGGCCTACCTAGGACTAGGAGACACCGGGGAGCTGTTTTTT
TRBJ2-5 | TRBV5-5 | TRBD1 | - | CASSFRTGGRETQYF | TGTGCCAGCAGCTTTAGGACAGGGGGTCGGGAGACCCAGTACTTC
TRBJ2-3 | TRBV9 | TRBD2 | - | CASSLDRSSGLAGVDTQYF | TGTGCCAGCAGCTTGGACAGGTCATCGGGACTAGCGGGAGTAGATACGCAGTATTTT
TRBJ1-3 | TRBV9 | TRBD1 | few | CASSATGSSGNTIYF | TGTGCCAGCAGCGCGACAGGGTCCTCTGGAAACACCATATATTTT
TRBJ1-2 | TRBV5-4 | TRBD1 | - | CASSRTGGTYGYTF | TGTGCCAGCAGCCGGACAGGGGGGACCTATGGCTACACCTTC
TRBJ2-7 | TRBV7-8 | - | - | CASSLLGPGQFYEQYF | TGTGCCAGCAGCCTCTTGGGTCCCGGACAGTTCTACGAGCAGTACTTC
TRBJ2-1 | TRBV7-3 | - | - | CASSRGSAGSSYNEQFF | TGTGCCAGCAGCCGAGGGTCGGCGGGGAGCTCCTACAATGAGCAGTTCTTC
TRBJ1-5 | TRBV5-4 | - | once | CASSLDPGSGQPQHF | TGTGCCAGCAGCTTGGATCCGGGGTCGGGTCAGCCCCAGCATTTT
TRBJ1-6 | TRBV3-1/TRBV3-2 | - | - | CASSQDTPNSPLHF | TGTGCCAGCAGCCAGGACACTCCGAATTCACCCCTCCACTTT
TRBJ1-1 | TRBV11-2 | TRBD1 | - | CASSLWGRDRGNTEAFF | TGTGCCAGCAGCTTGTGGGGGAGGGACAGGGGAAACACTGAAGCTTTCTTT
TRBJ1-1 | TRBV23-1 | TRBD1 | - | CASSQTTGGYTEAFF | TGCGCCAGCAGTCAAACGACAGGGGGTTACACTGAAGCTTTCTTT
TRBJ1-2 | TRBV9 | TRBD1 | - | CASSSRQGEKLGYTF | TGTGCCAGCAGCTCCCGACAGGGGGAAAAGCTGGGCTACACCTTC
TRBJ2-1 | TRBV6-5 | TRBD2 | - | CAILGPGLSSGTQFF | TGTGCCATCCTGGGGCCCGGACTAAGTAGCGGGACACAGTTCTTC
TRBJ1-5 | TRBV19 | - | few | CASSIVTDSNQPQHF | TGTGCCAGTAGTATAGTAACAGACAGCAATCAGCCCCAGCATTTT
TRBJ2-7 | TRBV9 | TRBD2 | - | CASSAASGRIYEQYF | TGTGCCAGCAGCGCCGCTAGCGGGAGAATCTACGAGCAGTACTTC
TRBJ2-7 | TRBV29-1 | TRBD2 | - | CSHPLAGDNEQYF | TGCAGCCACCCACTAGCGGGGGATAACGAGCAGTACTTC
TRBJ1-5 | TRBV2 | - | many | CASSEARAQPQHF | TGTGCCAGCAGTGAGGCCAGGGCGCAGCCCCAGCATTTT
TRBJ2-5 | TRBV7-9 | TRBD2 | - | CASSVGTSGGEETQYF | TGTGCCAGCAGCGTGGGGACTAGCGGGGGGGAAGAGACCCAGTACTTC
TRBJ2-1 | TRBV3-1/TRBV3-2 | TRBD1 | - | CASSRDSTGNNEQFF | TGTGCCAGCAGCCGAGACTCGACAGGGAACAATGAGCAGTTCTTC
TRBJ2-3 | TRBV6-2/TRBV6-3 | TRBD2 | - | CASSYSRGYTDTQYF | TGTGCCAGCAGTTACTCGCGGGGGTACACAGATACGCAGTATTTT
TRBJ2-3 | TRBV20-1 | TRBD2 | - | CSASHRGTSADTQYF | TGCAGTGCTAGTCACAGAGGGACTAGCGCGGATACGCAGTATTTT
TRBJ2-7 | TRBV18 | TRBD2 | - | CASSLVSLAGEFSYEQYF | TGTGCCAGCTCACTAGTGTCGCTAGCGGGAGAGTTCTCCTACGAGCAGTACTTC
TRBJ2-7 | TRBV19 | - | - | CASSSGISYEQYF | TGTGCCAGTAGTTCCGGGATTTCCTACGAGCAGTACTTC
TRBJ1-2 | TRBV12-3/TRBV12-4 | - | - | CASRAGAGYGYTF | TGTGCCAGCAGGGCGGGGGCGGGCTATGGCTACACCTTC